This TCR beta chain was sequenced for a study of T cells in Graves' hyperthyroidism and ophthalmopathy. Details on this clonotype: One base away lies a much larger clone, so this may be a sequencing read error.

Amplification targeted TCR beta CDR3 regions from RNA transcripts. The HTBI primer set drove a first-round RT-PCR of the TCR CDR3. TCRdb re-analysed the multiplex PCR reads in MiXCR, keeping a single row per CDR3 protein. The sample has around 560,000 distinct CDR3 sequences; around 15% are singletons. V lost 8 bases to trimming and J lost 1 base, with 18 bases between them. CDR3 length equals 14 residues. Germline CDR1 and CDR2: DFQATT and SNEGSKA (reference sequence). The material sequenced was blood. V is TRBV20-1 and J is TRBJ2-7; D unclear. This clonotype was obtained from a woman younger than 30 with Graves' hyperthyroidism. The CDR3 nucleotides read TGCAGTACCATAAGCCGCGGTCGTTCCTACGAGCAGTACTTC. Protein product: CSTISRGRSYEQYF.